This is a list of T cell receptor beta chains from one sample in a study of beta chain features in type 1 diabetes. This table comes from immunoSEQ multiplex PCR, and its TCRdb copy is limited to in-frame clones, with some not included. Of 150,000 to 200,000 clones in the sample, about 8.1% were seen once. The sequencing input was central memory CD4+ T cells from blood. The receptor source for this set is a woman aged 18-29 years with type 1 diabetes. The CDR3 runs from the conserved cysteine through the conserved F or W. Fields, in order: clone size, D gene, V gene, CDR3 protein. D genes are given only for firm matches. Some rows mark clone size as missing; the rest say once, few, many or name a class of expanded clone.

NA | TRBD1 | TRBV18 | CASLPGGGSEAFF
few | NA | TRBV11-3 | CASSLVQGIYEQYF
few | NA | TRBV7-2 | CASSLLTSYEQYF
many | TRBD1 | TRBV4-1 | CASSQEAGGAGQPQHF
few | NA | TRBV28 | CASSSQADTQYF
few | NA | TRBV7-8 | CASRGMNEQFF
few | TRBD2 | TRBV7-2 | CASSRTSSEETQYF
few | TRBD2 | TRBV5-6 | CASSRDYGNVLTF
NA | NA | TRBV30 | CAWRRTGNTEAFF
NA | NA | TRBV25-1 | CASTGRRNNEKLFF
few | NA | TRBV19 | CASSTRGTGPYGYTF
few | NA | TRBV7-2 | CASSFREGNQPQHF
NA | TRBD2 | TRBV7-2 | CASSLSTGGQETQYF
few | NA | TRBV11-2 | CASSSRGGFGELFF
NA | NA | TRBV19 | CASSRAVQGNQPQHF
once | NA | TRBV18 | CASSPREETQYF